This T cell receptor beta chain was captured by sequencing in a study of cytomegalovirus exposure and HLA in healthy donors. Study-wide results and caveats: Confirmation in vitro established that three CMV-associated chains were specific for CMV antigens. According to an earlier analysis, most TCR beta V segments yielded productive rearrangements about 87% or about 30% of the time.

The CDR3 loop spans 11 amino acids. Germline V gene sequence: CDR1 SGHTA, CDR2 FQGNSA. V was clipped by 11 bases and J by 4 bases, with 9 bases between them. Concerning this clone itself: Its matching antigen is unknown.

Primers included in the PCR were 60 Vbeta and 13 Jbeta primers. Method: immunoSEQ multiplex PCR; TCRdb's copy keeps in-frame clones and lacks some. The sample consists of roughly 140,000 clones, 65% to 85% of them appearing once. The source material was PBMCs. This clonotype was sampled from a woman aged 40 to 50 in good health and CMV-seropositive. The chain has TRBV7-2 and TRBJ1-3, with D possibly matching TRBD1 (5 bases). The CDR3 nucleotides are TGTGCCTCAGGGTACGGAAACACCATATATTTT. This encodes CASGYGNTIYF. Together with reference TRBV7-2 and TRBJ1-3, the CDR3 gives the full variable domain: GAGVSQSPSNKVTEKGKDVELRCDPISGHTALYWYRQSLGQGLEFLIYFQGNSAPDKSGLPSDRFSAERTGGSVSTLTIQRTQQEDSAVYLCASGYGNTIYFGEGSWLTVV.